The sequence of this T cell receptor (beta chain) was determined in a study of cytomegalovirus exposure and HLA in healthy donors. Whole-study context: An earlier analysis found under 130 million unique TCR beta sequences from around 180 million T cells.

In the PCR, 60 Vbeta and 13 Jbeta primers were used. The repertoire was sequenced with immunoSEQ multiplex PCR; TCRdb's copy has only in-frame clones and lacks some. The data contain about 120,000 clones, roughly 66% of them singletons. Of note for this clone: Antigen unknown.

Study-wide results and limits: High sensitivity and specificity were reportedly achieved when the classifier diagnosed cytomegalovirus status.

This CDR3 spans 14 amino acids. V gave up 6 bases and J gave up 6 bases; unmatched junction bases: 5. Per germline, CDR1 MDHEN and CDR2 SYDVKM. Nominally healthy donors provided the samples, though records likely missed some immune exposures. Sequencing was carried out using PBMCs. V and J are TRBV28 and TRBJ1-5, with 10 positions matching TRBD1. The source of this sequence is a young woman in good health and CMV-seronegative. The CDR3 DNA reads TGTGCCAGCAGGGAGACAGGGGGCGGTCAGCCCCAGCATTTT. This encodes CASRETGGGQPQHF.